The 25 T cell receptor beta chains given below trace back to one sample, sequenced in a study of blood T cells in healthy people across ages. Using a J-beta primer mix together with a sample-barcoded 5' primer, a second PCR was run for roughly 7 to 12 cycles. MiXCR, run by TCRdb on the 5' RACE reads, gives a single entry per CDR3 protein. Of approximately 800,000 distinct CDR3 sequences listed, less than 70% are singletons. Material for sequencing was blood. These TCRs come from an older man in good health.

As for this clonotype: One base away lies a much larger clone, so this may be a sequencing read error. The rearrangement uses TRBV10-3 and TRBJ2-1; 11 bases map to TRBD2. V lost 4 bases, J lost 10 bases, and 12 bases stayed unmatched. CDR3 length: 16 amino acids. CDR1 is ENHRY, CDR2 SYGVKD, per germline. CDR3 bases: TGTGCCATCAGTGGGGGGGGACTAGCGGCACTCAAGGAGCAGTTCTTC. This codes for CAISGGGLAALKEQFF.

Comment on this clonotype: A read error may account for a junction end that differs from germline. The chain carries TRBV2 and TRBJ2-5; TRBD2 matches 12 bases. Germline lookup yields CDR1 SNHLY and CDR2 FYNNEI. The CDR3 is 16 residues long. CDR3 nucleotides: TGTGCCAGCAGTTCTCTTGGACTAGCGGGGCAAGAGACTCAGTACTTC. It yields the protein CASSSLGLAGQETQYF.

CDR3 DNA sequence: TGTGCCAGCAGGCTGGACGGTCTGCATGAGCAGTTCTTC. Translation gives CASRLDGLHEQFF. The chain recombines TRBV11-2 with TRBJ2-1; no reliable D call. The CDR3 runs 13 residues. V lost 6 bases and J 8 bases, leaving 14 bases between the germline ends. From germline, CDR1 is SGHAT and CDR2 FQNNGV.

The chain employs TRBV25-1 and TRBJ2-3; 11 bases are a match to TRBD2. Germline CDR1 reads MGHDK; CDR2 reads SYGVNS. V gave up 6 bases and J gave up 2 bases; unmatched junction bases: 4. The CDR3 covers 15 residues. DNA of the CDR3: TGTGCCAGCAGGGGGACTAGCGGTTACACAGATACGCAGTATTTT. Its translation: CASRGTSGYTDTQYF. Using reference TRBV25-1 and TRBJ2-3 for the parts outside the CDR3, the full variable domain is EADIYQTPRYLVIGTGKKITLECSQTMGHDKMYWYQQDPGMELHLIHYSYGVNSTEKGDLSSESTVSRIRTEHFPLTLESARPSHTSQYLCASRGTSGYTDTQYFGPGTRLTVL.

The chain recombines TRBV20-1 with TRBJ2-5, with TRBD2 matching 13 bases. The CDR3 contains 13 residues. Unmatched junction bases numbered 2, after V lost 6 bases and J lost 4 bases. CDR1 is DFQATT and CDR2 is SNEGSKA in the germline V gene (reference sequence). CDR3 loop: CSAGLAGVETQYF. CDR3 nucleotides: TGCAGTGCCGGACTAGCGGGAGTAGAGACCCAGTACTTC.

DNA for the CDR3: TGTGCCAGCAGTCGGGACCTATCAGACATTCAGTACTTC. Encoded protein: CASSRDLSDIQYF. The genes are TRBV2 and TRBJ2-4, with D perhaps matching TRBD1 or TRBD2 (5 bases each). V lost 5 bases and J lost 8, with 13 bases in between. Germline CDR1 reads SNHLY; CDR2 reads FYNNEI. The CDR3 length is 13 residues.

The genes are TRBV20-1 and TRBJ1-4; D perhaps matches TRBD1 (5 bases). Per the germline V gene, CDR1 is DFQATT and CDR2 is SNEGSKA (reference sequence). This CDR3 is built from 13 residues. The V and J ends lost 4 bases and 8 bases respectively, with 14 bases between them. The CDR3 sequence: CSATDSPGEKLFF. Written as DNA, the CDR3 is TGCAGTGCTACTGACAGTCCAGGGGAAAAACTGTTTTTT.

V usage is TRBV18 and J usage is TRBJ2-1, with D uncertain. This CDR3 comprises 13 residues. From germline, CDR1 is KGHSH and CDR2 LQKENI. The V gene lost 2 bases and the J gene lost 5 bases, with 7 bases spanning the gap. This chain's CDR3 is CASSPTANNEQFF. The CDR3 nucleotides read TGTGCCAGCTCACCAACAGCGAACAATGAGCAGTTCTTC. The full variable domain, its missing parts supplied by reference TRBV18 and TRBJ2-1, is NAGVMQNPRHLVRRRGQEARLRCSPMKGHSHVYWYRQLPEEGLKFMVYLQKENIIDESGMPKERFSAEFPKEGPSILRIQQVVRGDSAAYFCASSPTANNEQFFGPGTRLTVL.

The chain is built from TRBV25-1 and TRBJ1-2; no clear D. Between the trimmed V and J ends, which lost 5 bases and 6 bases, there was a span of 19 bases. Per the germline V gene, CDR1 is MGHDK and CDR2 is SYGVNS. This CDR3 region has 15 residues. Written as DNA, the CDR3 is TGTGCCAGCAGTCCGAAAAGGGCCCTCGGAAATGGCTACACCTTC. This codes for CASSPKRALGNGYTF.

The J gene is TRBJ2-5, the V gene TRBV20-1; D unclear. The germline CDR1 and CDR2 sequences are DFQATT and SNEGSKA (reference sequence). CDR3 length: 11 amino acids. The V gene lost 5 bases and the J gene lost 4 bases, with 8 bases spanning the gap. CDR3 sequence (DNA): TGCAGTGCTGTGGTACTAGAGACCCAGTACTTC. Translation: CSAVVLETQYF.

J is TRBJ1-2 and V is TRBV5-1; D ambiguous. V lost 4 bases, J lost 2 bases, and 12 bases lay in between. Per the germline V gene, CDR1 is SGHRS and CDR2 is YFSETQ. The CDR3 is 14 residues long. The CDR3 DNA reads TGCGCCAGCAGCGTACAAAGGGAAAACTATGGCTACACCTTC. Its translation: CASSVQRENYGYTF.

V is TRBV4-1 and J is TRBJ1-5; TRBD1 might be the D (5 bases). Trimming stripped 2 bases from V and 0 bases from J, with 14 bases between. This CDR3 region has 17 residues. Germline V CDR1 and CDR2: MGHRA, YSYEKL. The CDR3, as DNA: TGCGCCAGCAGCCAACTCCAGGGCCAATATAGCAATCAGCCCCAGCATTTT. This translates into CASSQLQGQYSNQPQHF.

This clonotype was counted a single time. The genes are TRBV20-1 and TRBJ2-1; D is uncertain. This CDR3 has 11 amino acids. Germline V CDR1 and CDR2: DFQATT, SNEGSKA (reference sequence). V lost 6 bases and J 8 bases, leaving 11 bases between the germline ends. The CDR3 sequence is CSARLMDEQFF. The CDR3 region has the DNA TGCAGTGCCCGGTTGATGGATGAGCAGTTCTTC.

This clonotype was recorded a few times. The rearrangement joins TRBV13 to TRBJ2-5; possibly TRBD1 for D (7 bases). This CDR3 contains 14 residues. V lost 4 bases, J lost 4 bases, and 13 bases lay in between. Germline-derived CDR1 and CDR2 are PRHDT and FYEKMQ (reference sequence). DNA of the CDR3: TGTGCCAGCAGCTGGGGGCAGGGGGGAGAGACCCAGTACTTC. This codes for CASSWGQGGETQYF.

This chain uses TRBV2 with TRBJ1-2; D call uncertain. This CDR3 is 13 amino acids long. The V gene lost 5 bases and the J gene lost 4 bases, with 11 bases spanning the gap. Germline-derived CDR1 and CDR2 are SNHLY and FYNNEI. The CDR3, as DNA: TGTGCCAGCAGTAGGGTGGGAACCTATGGCTACACCTTC. Translating gives CASSRVGTYGYTF.

This sequence joins TRBV5-1 and TRBJ1-1; 8 nucleotides agree with TRBD1. Trimming removed 4 bases from V and 4 bases from J; junction bases left unmatched: 6. The CDR3 covers 14 residues. The germline V gene encodes CDR1 SGHRS and CDR2 YFSETQ. The CDR3 here is CASSAHGQGTEAFF. The CDR3 nucleotides are TGCGCCAGCAGCGCTCACGGACAGGGCACTGAAGCTTTCTTT. Filled out from reference TRBV5-1 and TRBJ1-1, the complete variable domain reads KAGVTQTPRYLIKTRGQQVTLSCSPISGHRSVSWYQQTPGQGLQFLFEYFSETQRNKGNFPGRFSGRQFSNSRSEMNVSTLELGDSALYLCASSAHGQGTEAFFGQGTRLTVV.

This clonotype was counted ten times or more. V is TRBV29-1 and J is TRBJ2-1; 7 nucleotides align to TRBD1. CDR1 and CDR2 from the germline V gene are SQVTM and ANQGSEA. The CDR3 runs to 16 residues. The V segment lost 6 bases and the J segment 3 bases; nucleotides outside the gene matches: 14. CDR3 loop: CSVEGAGTAIYNEQFF. CDR3 nucleotide sequence: TGCAGCGTCGAGGGTGCCGGGACAGCCATCTACAATGAGCAGTTCTTC.

This chain connects TRBV27 to TRBJ2-1; 9 bases fit TRBD2. The trim removed 5 bases at V and 2 bases at J, leaving 13 bases unmatched. The germline gives CDR1 MNHEY, CDR2 SMNVEV (reference sequence). The CDR3 runs to 18 residues. The CDR3 is CASSPTTRLAGTYNEQFF. As DNA, the CDR3 is TGTGCCAGCAGTCCAACCACCCGTCTAGCGGGAACCTACAATGAGCAGTTCTTC.

V is TRBV4-1 and J is TRBJ2-1, with 11 bases identical to TRBD2. Germline V gene sequence: CDR1 MGHRA, CDR2 YSYEKL. This CDR3 contains 17 residues. Trimming cost V 4 bases and J 0 bases; bases outside gene matches: 5. Here the CDR3 reads CASSLIAGGGSYNEQFF. CDR3 in DNA: TGCGCCAGCAGCCTTATAGCGGGAGGGGGCTCCTACAATGAGCAGTTCTTC.

V is TRBV7-2 and J is TRBJ2-2; TRBD1 or TRBD2 may be the D gene (5 bases each). Germline loops: CDR1 SGHTA, CDR2 FQGNSA. This CDR3 has 17 residues. V lost 0 bases and J lost 0, with 11 bases in between. CDR3 residues: CASSLAPVGANTGELFF. The CDR3 nucleotides read TGTGCCAGCAGCTTAGCTCCCGTGGGGGCGAACACCGGGGAGCTGTTTTTT. Drawing the rest from reference TRBV7-2 and TRBJ2-2, the complete variable domain is GAGVSQSPSNKVTEKGKDVELRCDPISGHTALYWYRQSLGQGLEFLIYFQGNSAPDKSGLPSDRFSAERTGGSVSTLTIQRTQQEDSAVYLCASSLAPVGANTGELFFGEGSRLTVL.

This rearrangement joins TRBV29-1 to TRBJ1-4, with D maybe TRBD1 (5 bases). Trimming left V 3 bases short and J 11 bases short, with 31 bases between. Germline CDR1 SQVTM, CDR2 ANQGSEA. This CDR3 is 18 amino acids long. The CDR3 DNA reads as TGCAGCGTTGAGGGAGGCCAGACCTACGAGCAGTCTAAGGGGAAACTGTTTTTT. Amino acid sequence: CSVEGGQTYEQSKGKLFF. Variable domain in full (rest from reference TRBV29-1 and TRBJ1-4): SAVISQKPSRDICQRGTSLTIQCQVDSQVTMMFWYRQQPGQSLTLIATANQGSEATYESGFVIDKFPISRPNLTFSTLTVSNMSPEDSSIYLCSVEGGQTYEQSKGKLFFGSGTQLSVL.

This chain connects TRBV20-1 to TRBJ2-1; 11 bases line up with TRBD2. The CDR3 has 15 amino acids. Germline-derived CDR1 and CDR2 are DFQATT and SNEGSKA (reference sequence). The junction had 11 bases not matched to a gene; V was cut back by 6 bases and J by 7 bases. The CDR3 nucleotides are TGCAGTGCGGAATCCACTAGCGGGAGTAGTAATGAGCAGTTCTTC. Residues: CSAESTSGSSNEQFF.

This clonotype was counted only a few times. V gene TRBV24-1 combines with J gene TRBJ2-3; 8 bases align to TRBD2. CDR1 and CDR2 from the germline V gene are KGHDR and SFDVKD. CDR3 length: 16 amino acids. Trimming took 3 bases from V and 3 from J; bases not matched to a gene: 7. This CDR3 reads CATSDPLAGPTDTQYF. CDR3 coding DNA: TGTGCCACCAGTGATCCTCTAGCGGGCCCGACAGATACGCAGTATTTT.

The chain recombines TRBV29-1 with TRBJ2-3; 11 nucleotides align to TRBD1. Germline assignment: CDR1 SQVTM and CDR2 ANQGSEA. The CDR3 totals 13 residues. J lost 6 bases, V lost 7 bases, and 6 bases had no gene match. For the CDR3, the DNA is TGCAGCGATGGACAGGGGGCCTCGGATACGCAGTATTTT. Its translation: CSDGQGASDTQYF.

This clonotype was seen a handful of times. This chain connects TRBV7-2 to TRBJ1-2, with 9 positions matching TRBD1. The CDR3 totals 15 residues. Germline-derived CDR1 and CDR2 are SGHTA and FQGNSA. The trim removed 8 bases at V and 3 bases at J, leaving 10 bases unmatched. This CDR3 is CASSPPGQGYYGYTF. The CDR3 DNA is TGTGCCAGCTCCCCCCCCGGACAGGGGTACTATGGCTACACCTTC. The full variable domain, in which reference TRBV7-2 and TRBJ1-2 provide the parts outside the CDR3, is GAGVSQSPSNKVTEKGKDVELRCDPISGHTALYWYRQSLGQGLEFLIYFQGNSAPDKSGLPSDRFSAERTGGSVSTLTIQRTQQEDSAVYLCASSPPGQGYYGYTFGSGTRLTVV.